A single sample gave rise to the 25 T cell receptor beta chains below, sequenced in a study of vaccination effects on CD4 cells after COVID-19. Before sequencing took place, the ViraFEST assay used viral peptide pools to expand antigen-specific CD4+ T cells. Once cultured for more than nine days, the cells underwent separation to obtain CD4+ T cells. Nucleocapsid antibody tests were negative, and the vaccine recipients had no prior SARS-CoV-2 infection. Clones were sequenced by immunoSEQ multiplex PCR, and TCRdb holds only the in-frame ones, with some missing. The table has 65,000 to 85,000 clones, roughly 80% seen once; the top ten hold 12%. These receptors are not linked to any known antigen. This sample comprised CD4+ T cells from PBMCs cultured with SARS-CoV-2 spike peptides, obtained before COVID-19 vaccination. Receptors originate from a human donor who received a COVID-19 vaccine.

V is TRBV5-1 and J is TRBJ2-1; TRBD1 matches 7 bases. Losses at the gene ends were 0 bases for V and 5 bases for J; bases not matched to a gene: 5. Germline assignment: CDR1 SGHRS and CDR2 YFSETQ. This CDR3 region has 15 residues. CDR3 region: CASSLGGQQHNEQFF. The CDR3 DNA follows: TGCGCCAGCAGCTTGGGGGGACAGCAACACAATGAGCAGTTCTTC.

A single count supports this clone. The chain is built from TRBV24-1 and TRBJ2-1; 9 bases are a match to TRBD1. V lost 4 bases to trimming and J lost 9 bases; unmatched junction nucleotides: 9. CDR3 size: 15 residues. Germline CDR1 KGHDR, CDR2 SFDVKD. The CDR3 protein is CATSERTGALGEQFF. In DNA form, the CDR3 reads TGTGCCACCAGTGAACGGACAGGGGCCCTGGGTGAGCAGTTCTTC.

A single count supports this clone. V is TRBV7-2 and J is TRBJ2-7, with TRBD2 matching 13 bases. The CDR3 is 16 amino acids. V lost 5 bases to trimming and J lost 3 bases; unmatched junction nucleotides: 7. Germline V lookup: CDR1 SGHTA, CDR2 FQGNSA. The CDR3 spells CASSRTSGGVFYEQYV. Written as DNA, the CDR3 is TGTGCCAGCAGCCGGACTAGCGGGGGTGTCTTCTACGAGCAGTACGTC.

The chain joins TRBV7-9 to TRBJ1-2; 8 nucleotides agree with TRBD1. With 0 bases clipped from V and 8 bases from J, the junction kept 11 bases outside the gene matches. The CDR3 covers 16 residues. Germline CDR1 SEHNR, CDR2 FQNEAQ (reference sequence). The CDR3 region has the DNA TGTGCCAGCAGCTTAGCGAAGGATGTCAGGGGGCTAGGCTACACCTTC. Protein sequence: CASSLAKDVRGLGYTF.

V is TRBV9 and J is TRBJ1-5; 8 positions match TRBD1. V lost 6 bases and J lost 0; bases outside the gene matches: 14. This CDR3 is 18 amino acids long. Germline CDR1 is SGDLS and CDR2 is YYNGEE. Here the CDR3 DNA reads TGTGCCAGCATCCTTAGGGGACAGGAGAGTTATAGCAATCAGCCCCAGCATTTT. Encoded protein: CASILRGQESYSNQPQHF.

CDR3 residues: CASSPSRDRENQPQHF. CDR3 coding DNA: TGTGCCAGCTCACCATCCCGGGACAGGGAAAATCAGCCCCAGCATTTT. The V call is TRBV18, the J call TRBJ1-5; 9 positions match TRBD1. This CDR3 is built from 16 residues. Trimming took 2 bases from V and 4 from J; bases not matched to a gene: 6. Germline CDR1 and CDR2: KGHSH and LQKENI. Supplemented by reference TRBV18 and TRBJ1-5, the full variable domain reads NAGVMQNPRHLVRRRGQEARLRCSPMKGHSHVYWYRQLPEEGLKFMVYLQKENIIDESGMPKERFSAEFPKEGPSILRIQQVVRGDSAAYFCASSPSRDRENQPQHFGDGTRLSIL.

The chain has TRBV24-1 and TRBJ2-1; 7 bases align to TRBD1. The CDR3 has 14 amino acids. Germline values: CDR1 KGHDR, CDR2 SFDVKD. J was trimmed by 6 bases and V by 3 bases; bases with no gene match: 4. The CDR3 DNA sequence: TGTGCCACCAGTGATCCGGGACAGACCAATGAGCAGTTCTTC. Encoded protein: CATSDPGQTNEQFF.

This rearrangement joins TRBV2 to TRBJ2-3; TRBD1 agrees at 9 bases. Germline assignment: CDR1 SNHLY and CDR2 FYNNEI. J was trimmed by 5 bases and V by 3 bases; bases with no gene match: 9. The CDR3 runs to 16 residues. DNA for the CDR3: TGTGCCAGCAGTGACAGGGGGACAGGGTTGAAAGATACGCAGTATTTT. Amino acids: CASSDRGTGLKDTQYF.

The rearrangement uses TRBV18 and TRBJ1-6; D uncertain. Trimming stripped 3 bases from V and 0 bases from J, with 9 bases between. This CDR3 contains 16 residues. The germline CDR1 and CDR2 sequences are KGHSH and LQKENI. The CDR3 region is CASSPSTSSYNSPLHF. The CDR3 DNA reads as TGTGCCAGCTCACCGTCGACAAGCTCCTATAATTCACCCCTCCACTTT.

Here the CDR3 DNA reads TGTGCCAGCAGCTCCCTAGCGGCAGATACGCAGTATTTT. Protein sequence: CASSSLAADTQYF. The V call is TRBV7-3, the J call TRBJ2-3; 7 bases match TRBD2. Germline CDR1 is SGHTA and CDR2 is FQGTGA. V gave up 4 bases and J gave up 4 bases; unmatched junction bases: 2. The CDR3 covers 13 residues. Full variable domain (rest looked up from reference TRBV7-3 and TRBJ2-3): GAGVSQTPSNKVTEKGKYVELRCDPISGHTALYWYRQSLGQGPEFLIYFQGTGAADDSGLPNDRFFAVRPEGSVSTLKIQRTERGDSAVYLCASSSLAADTQYFGPGTRLTVL.

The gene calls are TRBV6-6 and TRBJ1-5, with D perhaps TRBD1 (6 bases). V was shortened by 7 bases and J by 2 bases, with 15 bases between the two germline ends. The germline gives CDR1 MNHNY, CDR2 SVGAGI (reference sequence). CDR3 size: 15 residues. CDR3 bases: TGTGCCAGCACCTTAGCCAGGGGTGGCAATCAGCCCCAGCATTTT. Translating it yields CASTLARGGNQPQHF.

The CDR3 DNA is TGTGCCAGCAGCTTATTCGGCCTTCCCAATATCAATCAGCCCCAGCATTTT. It yields the protein CASSLFGLPNINQPQHF. V and J are TRBV7-2 and TRBJ1-5; no reliable D call. V gave up 2 bases and J gave up 3 bases, with 17 bases separating them. Germline CDR1 is SGHTA and CDR2 is FQGNSA. The CDR3 spans 17 residues.

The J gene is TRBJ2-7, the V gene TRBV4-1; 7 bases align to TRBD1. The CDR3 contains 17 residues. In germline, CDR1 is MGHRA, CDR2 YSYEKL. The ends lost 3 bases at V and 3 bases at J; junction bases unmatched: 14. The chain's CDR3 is CASSQDNGTDDDYEQYV. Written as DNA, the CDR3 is TGCGCCAGCAGCCAGGACAACGGGACAGACGATGACTACGAGCAGTACGTC.

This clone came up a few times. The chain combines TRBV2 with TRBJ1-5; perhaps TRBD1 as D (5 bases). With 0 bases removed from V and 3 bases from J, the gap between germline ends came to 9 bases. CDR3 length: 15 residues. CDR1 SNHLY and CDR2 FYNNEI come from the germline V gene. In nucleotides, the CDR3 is TGTGCCAGCAGTGAAGCCGCAGGGATCAATCAGCCCCAGCATTTT. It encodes CASSEAAGINQPQHF.

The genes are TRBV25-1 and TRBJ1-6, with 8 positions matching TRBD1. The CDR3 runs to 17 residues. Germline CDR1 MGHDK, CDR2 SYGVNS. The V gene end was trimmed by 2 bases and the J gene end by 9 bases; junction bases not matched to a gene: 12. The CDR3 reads CASSENEGQGKISPLHF. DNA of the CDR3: TGTGCCAGCAGTGAAAACGAAGGACAGGGTAAGATTTCACCCCTCCACTTT.

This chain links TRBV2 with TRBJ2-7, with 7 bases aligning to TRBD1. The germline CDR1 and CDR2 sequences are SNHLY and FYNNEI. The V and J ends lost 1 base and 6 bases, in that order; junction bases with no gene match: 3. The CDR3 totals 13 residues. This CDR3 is CASSEERGLEQYV. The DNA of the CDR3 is TGTGCCAGCAGTGAAGAGAGGGGGCTCGAGCAGTACGTC.

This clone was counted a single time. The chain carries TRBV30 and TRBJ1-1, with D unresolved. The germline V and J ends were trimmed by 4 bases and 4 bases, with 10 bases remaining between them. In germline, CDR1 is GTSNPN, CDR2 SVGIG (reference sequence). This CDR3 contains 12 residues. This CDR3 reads CAWTTAVTEAFF. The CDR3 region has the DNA TGTGCCTGGACGACCGCGGTCACTGAAGCTTTCTTT.

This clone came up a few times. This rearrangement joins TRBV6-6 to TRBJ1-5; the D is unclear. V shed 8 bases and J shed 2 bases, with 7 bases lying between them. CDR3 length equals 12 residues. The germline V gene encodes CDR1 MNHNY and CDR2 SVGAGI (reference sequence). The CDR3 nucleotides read TGTGCCAGCGGGAGTGGCAATCAGCCCCAGCATTTT. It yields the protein CASGSGNQPQHF.

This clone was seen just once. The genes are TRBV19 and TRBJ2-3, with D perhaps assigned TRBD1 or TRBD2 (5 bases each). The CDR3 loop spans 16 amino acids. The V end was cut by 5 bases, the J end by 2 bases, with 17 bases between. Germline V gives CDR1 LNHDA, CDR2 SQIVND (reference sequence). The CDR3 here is CASSPGPKASTDTQYF. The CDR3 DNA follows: TGTGCCAGTAGTCCGGGACCCAAAGCCTCCACAGATACGCAGTATTTT.

The CDR3 nucleotides read TGCGCCAGCAGCCCTTTTCCGGGGGCGACGGGCACAGATACGCAGTATTTT. Translation: CASSPFPGATGTDTQYF. The chain uses TRBV5-1 and TRBJ2-3, with D perhaps matching TRBD1 or TRBD2 (6 bases each). The CDR3 runs to 17 residues. With 4 bases removed from V and 1 base from J, the gap between germline ends came to 19 bases. From germline, CDR1 is SGHRS and CDR2 YFSETQ.

Here the CDR3 DNA reads TGTGCCAGCAGGCCGGGACAGGGATCTGGAGGCTACACCTTC. It is translated as CASRPGQGSGGYTF. The chain links TRBV25-1 to TRBJ1-2; 9 bases align to TRBD1. This CDR3 has 14 amino acids. V gave up 6 bases and J gave up 8 bases; unmatched junction bases: 10. The germline V gene encodes CDR1 MGHDK and CDR2 SYGVNS.

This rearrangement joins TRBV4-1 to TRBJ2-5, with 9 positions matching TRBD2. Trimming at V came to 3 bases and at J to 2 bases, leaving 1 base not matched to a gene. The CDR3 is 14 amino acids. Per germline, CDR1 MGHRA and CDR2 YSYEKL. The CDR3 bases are TGCGCCAGCAGCCAGCGGGGGGGTCAAGAGACCCAGTACTTC. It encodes CASSQRGGQETQYF.

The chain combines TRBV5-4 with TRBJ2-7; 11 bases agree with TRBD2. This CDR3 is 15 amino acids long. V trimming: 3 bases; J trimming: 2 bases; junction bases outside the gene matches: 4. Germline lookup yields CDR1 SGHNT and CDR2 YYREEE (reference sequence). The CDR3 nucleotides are TGTGCCAGCAGCTCCACTAGCGGGGGCACCTACGAGCAGTACGTC. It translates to CASSSTSGGTYEQYV.

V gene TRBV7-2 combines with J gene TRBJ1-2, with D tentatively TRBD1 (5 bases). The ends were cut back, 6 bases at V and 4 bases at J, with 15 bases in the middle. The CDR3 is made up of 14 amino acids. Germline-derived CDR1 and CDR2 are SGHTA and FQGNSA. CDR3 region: CASSSLGTVYGYTF. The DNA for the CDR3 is TGTGCCAGCAGTTCCCTCGGGACGGTCTATGGCTACACCTTC. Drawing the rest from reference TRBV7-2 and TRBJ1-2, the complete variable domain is GAGVSQSPSNKVTEKGKDVELRCDPISGHTALYWYRQSLGQGLEFLIYFQGNSAPDKSGLPSDRFSAERTGGSVSTLTIQRTQQEDSAVYLCASSSLGTVYGYTFGSGTRLTVV.

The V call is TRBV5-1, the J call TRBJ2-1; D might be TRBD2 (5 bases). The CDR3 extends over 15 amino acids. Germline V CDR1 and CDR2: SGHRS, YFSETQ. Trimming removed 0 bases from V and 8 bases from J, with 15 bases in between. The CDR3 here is CASSLGAAGSDEQFF. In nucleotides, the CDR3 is TGCGCCAGCAGCTTGGGCGCGGCTGGTAGCGATGAGCAGTTCTTC.